These 19 T cell receptor beta chains were sequenced from one sample in a study of T cells in Graves' hyperthyroidism and ophthalmopathy. RNA transcripts yielded amplified TCR beta CDR3 regions. Primed by the HTBI set, a first-round RT-PCR was run on the TCR CDR3. Using its own MiXCR run on the multiplex PCR reads, TCRdb lists one record per CDR3 protein. Of around 520,000 distinct CDR3 sequences in the sample, approximately 15% are singletons; the top ten hold approximately 15%. Sequenced: blood. The receptor set was obtained from a woman between 40 and 50 years old with Graves' hyperthyroidism.

This clonotype has ten or more counts. The chain joins TRBV20-1 to TRBJ1-1; the D gene is possibly TRBD1 (6 bases). CDR1 is DFQATT, CDR2 SNEGSKA, per germline (reference sequence). Trimming shortened V by 3 bases and J by 5 bases, and 19 bases separated the two germline ends. This CDR3 spans 15 amino acids. DNA for the CDR3: TGCAGTGCTAGTGCCCTGGACAGTCAGGGGACTGAAGCTTTCTTT. This translates into CSASALDSQGTEAFF.

The chain recombines TRBV3-1 with TRBJ2-7; D is perhaps TRBD2 (6 bases). Trimming cost V 0 bases and J 0 bases, with 9 bases left between them. Germline CDR1 and CDR2: LGHDT and YNNKEL (reference sequence). The CDR3 runs to 15 residues. CDR3 nucleotides: TGTGCCAGCAGCCAAGAGTACGGGAGCTCCTACGAGCAGTACTTC. Protein sequence: CASSQEYGSSYEQYF.

The table lists this clonotype with many counts. The chain joins TRBV7-2 to TRBJ2-7; TRBD2 agrees at 13 bases. This CDR3 is built from 16 residues. The germline V gene has CDR1 SGHTA and CDR2 FQGNSA. J lost 3 bases, V lost 3 bases, and 5 bases had no gene match. CDR3 DNA sequence: TGTGCCAGCAGCTTCGGACTAGCGGGAGTAGGCTACGAGCAGTACTTC. Translated: CASSFGLAGVGYEQYF.

This chain links TRBV29-1 with TRBJ2-7; tentatively, D is TRBD1 or TRBD2 (5 bases each). V lost 6 bases and J lost 2, with 17 bases in between. This CDR3 is built from 14 residues. Germline V gene lookup returns CDR1 SQVTM and CDR2 ANQGSEA. CDR3 sequence: CSVPRDGGTYEQYF. The CDR3, as DNA: TGCAGCGTCCCTAGGGACGGAGGTACCTACGAGCAGTACTTC.

This clonotype has at least ten counts. V gene TRBV20-1 combines with J gene TRBJ2-1; TRBD2 aligns across 12 bases. The CDR3 spans 17 residues. The germline CDR1 and CDR2 sequences are DFQATT and SNEGSKA (reference sequence). The ends lost 5 bases at V and 6 bases at J; junction bases unmatched: 14. The DNA of the CDR3 is TGCAGTGCTTCCGGCCGGACTAGCGGGATCCCCGGCAATGAGCAGTTCTTC. Amino acids: CSASGRTSGIPGNEQFF.

This clonotype was picked up many times. V usage is TRBV2 and J usage is TRBJ2-5; D is unclear. The V gene's germline CDR1 is SNHLY and CDR2 FYNNEI. The CDR3 length is 13 residues. The V and J ends lost 3 bases and 2 bases respectively, with 7 bases between them. In DNA form, the CDR3 reads TGTGCCAGCAGTGAGTACATTCAAGAGACCCAGTACTTC. Its translation: CASSEYIQETQYF.

There are many counts of this clonotype. V usage is TRBV24-1 and J usage is TRBJ2-3, with D perhaps TRBD1 (6 bases). The CDR3 contains 14 residues. Trimming took off 7 bases at V and 0 bases at J, with 10 bases between the two ends. Germline V lookup: CDR1 KGHDR, CDR2 SFDVKD. The DNA for the CDR3 is TGTGCCACCAGATCGACAGGTAGCACAGATACGCAGTATTTT. Translating it yields CATRSTGSTDTQYF.

This clonotype was counted at least ten times. This rearrangement joins TRBV20-1 to TRBJ2-5; TRBD2 matches at 7 bases. CDR3 length equals 13 residues. CDR1 and CDR2 from the germline V gene are DFQATT and SNEGSKA (reference sequence). J lost 5 bases, V lost 0 bases, and 3 bases had no gene match. The DNA for the CDR3 is TGCAGTGCTAGAGATTGGGGAGGGGAGACCCAGTACTTC. It translates to CSARDWGGETQYF.

This clonotype appeared many times. The gene calls are TRBV5-5 and TRBJ2-7; possible D gene TRBD1, 6 bases. In germline, CDR1 is SGHKS, CDR2 YYEKEE (reference sequence). V was shortened by 3 bases and J by 6 bases, with 7 bases between the two germline ends. This CDR3 is 11 amino acids long. CDR3 in amino acids: CASSWGREQYF. CDR3 in DNA: TGTGCCAGCAGCTGGGGGCGCGAGCAGTACTTC.

The table lists this clonotype with a few counts. The V and J genes are TRBV6-4 and TRBJ2-5; possibly TRBD1 for D (6 bases). Germline V gives CDR1 MRHNA, CDR2 SNTAGT. Trimming cost V 2 bases and J 6 bases, with 10 bases left between them. The CDR3 runs 13 residues. Written as DNA, the CDR3 is TGTGCCAGCAGTGACGAGCAGGGGAAGACCCAGTACTTC. Translation gives CASSDEQGKTQYF.

This clonotype was seen many times. The chain couples TRBV7-2 to TRBJ2-1; TRBD2 agrees at 8 bases. The CDR3 is made up of 16 amino acids. CDR1 SGHTA and CDR2 FQGNSA come from the germline V gene. Germline trimming cut 0 bases from V and 0 bases from J; bases unmatched to any gene: 1. This CDR3 is CASSLASGASYNEQFF. The CDR3 nucleotides are TGTGCCAGCAGCTTAGCTAGCGGGGCCTCCTACAATGAGCAGTTCTTC.

In this sample, this clonotype turned up a few times. V gene TRBV6-2 or TRBV6-3 combines with J gene TRBJ2-7, with 12 bases that match TRBD1. J was trimmed by 6 bases and V by 8 bases; bases with no gene match: 14. Germline-derived CDR1 and CDR2 are MNHEY and SVGEGT. The CDR3 is 16 residues long. In nucleotides, the CDR3 is TGTGCCAGCCTCCCCCCTCCGGGACAGGGGGCAGGCGAGCAGTACTTC. Encoded protein: CASLPPPGQGAGEQYF.

The sample holds many counts of this clonotype. The chain has TRBV7-9 and TRBJ2-1, with 8 bases lining up with TRBD1. The CDR3 is 15 amino acids. CDR1 is SEHNR and CDR2 is FQNEAQ in the germline V gene (reference sequence). Trimming took 1 base from V and 9 from J; bases not matched to a gene: 8. CDR3 DNA sequence: TGTGCCAGCAGCTTAGGGCCCGCGGGACAGGCTGAGCAGTTCTTC. Translation gives CASSLGPAGQAEQFF.

This clonotype was counted between two and nine times. The V and J genes are TRBV20-1 and TRBJ2-5, with a possible D match to TRBD1 (6 bases). V lost 0 bases and J lost 0, with 11 bases in between. This CDR3 spans 15 amino acids. Germline CDR1 is DFQATT and CDR2 is SNEGSKA (reference sequence). The CDR3: CSARDPQGNQETQYF. The CDR3 nucleotides are TGCAGTGCTAGAGATCCACAGGGTAACCAAGAGACCCAGTACTTC.

This clonotype was found many times. The rearrangement links TRBV2 to TRBJ1-1; TRBD1 aligns across 9 bases. The germline CDR1 and CDR2 sequences are SNHLY and FYNNEI. The CDR3 totals 15 residues. The V gene end was trimmed by 6 bases and the J gene end by 3 bases; junction bases not matched to a gene: 8. DNA for the CDR3: TGTGCCAGCAGCGCACTGACAGGGGGGGACACTGAAGCTTTCTTT. This gives the protein CASSALTGGDTEAFF.

This clonotype showed up many times. This sequence joins TRBV3-1 and TRBJ1-2; D possibly corresponds to TRBD1 (5 bases). V was pared by 3 bases and J by 4 bases, with 9 bases between. The germline gives CDR1 LGHDT, CDR2 YNNKEL (reference sequence). The CDR3 covers 13 residues. CDR3 in amino acids: CASSQEGSYGYTF. DNA for the CDR3: TGTGCCAGCAGCCAGGAGGGGAGCTATGGCTACACCTTC.

This clonotype showed up many times. The rearrangement joins TRBV11-2 to TRBJ2-7; a possible D gene is TRBD1 (6 bases). Trimming removed 5 bases at V and 6 bases at J, with 8 bases between. The germline V gene encodes CDR1 SGHAT and CDR2 FQNNGV. The CDR3 covers 11 residues. CDR3 amino acids: CASSRTVEQYF. The CDR3, as DNA: TGTGCCAGCAGCCGGACAGTCGAGCAGTACTTC.

V and J are TRBV7-3 and TRBJ2-3; 11 bases line up with TRBD2. J lost 0 bases, V lost 6 bases, and 5 bases had no gene match. CDR1 and CDR2 (germline): SGHTA, FQGTGA. The CDR3 sequence is 16 residues long. The chain's CDR3 is CASRSGTSGSTDTQYF. The CDR3 region has the DNA TGTGCCAGCAGGTCCGGGACTAGCGGTAGCACAGATACGCAGTATTTT.

In its sample, this clonotype was seen many times. The chain recombines TRBV4-1 with TRBJ2-7; 8 nucleotides line up with TRBD2. Trimming cost V 0 bases and J 4 bases; bases outside gene matches: 8. The germline V gene has CDR1 MGHRA and CDR2 YSYEKL. There are 16 residues in the CDR3. The DNA for the CDR3 is TGCGCCAGCAGCCAAGATCCAGCGGGAGCCTTTTACGAGCAGTACTTC. Translated: CASSQDPAGAFYEQYF.